The rows below give T cell receptor beta chains drawn from one sample of a study of beta chain features in type 1 diabetes. The assay was immunoSEQ multiplex PCR, and TCRdb's table has in-frame clones only and misses some. The sample has approximately 50,000 clones; 55% to 75% are singletons. Sequenced sample: stem cell memory CD4+ T cells from blood. The source is a woman younger than 45 with type 1 diabetes. The CDR3 runs from the conserved cysteine through the conserved F or W. A D gene is named only where the DNA matches it firmly. Some rows have no size entry. The others give once, few or many, or a class for an expanded clone.

CASSHGLAGLSTGELFF | TGCGCCAGCAGCCACGGACTAGCGGGGTTGTCAACCGGGGAGCTGTTTTTT | TRBD2 | TRBV4-1 | . | TRBJ2-2 | 17
CASSDESTDTQYF | TGTGCCAGCAGTGATGAGAGCACAGATACGCAGTATTTT | . | TRBV2 | . | TRBJ2-3 | 13
CASSLLAGSYNEQFF | TGTGCCAGCAGCTTACTAGCTGGGTCCTACAATGAGCAGTTCTTC | . | TRBV7-3 | . | TRBJ2-1 | 15
CASSQAGDTTETQYF | TGTGCCAGCAGCCAAGCGGGAGATACGACAGAGACCCAGTACTTC | TRBD2 | TRBV9 | . | TRBJ2-5 | 15
CSVDGGFLGYGYTF | TGCAGCGTTGATGGCGGATTCTTGGGCTATGGCTACACCTTC | . | TRBV29-1 | . | TRBJ1-2 | 14
CASTRDRGNTGELFF | TGTGCCAGTACCAGGGACAGGGGTAACACCGGGGAGCTGTTTTTT | TRBD1 | TRBV19 | . | TRBJ2-2 | 15
CASSSGTNNEQFF | TGTGCCAGCAGCTCCGGGACTAATAATGAGCAGTTCTTC | TRBD2 | TRBV7-3 | . | TRBJ2-1 | 13
CSVVLRMNTEAFF | TGCAGCGTTGTTTTGAGAATGAACACTGAAGCTTTCTTT | . | TRBV29-1 | . | TRBJ1-1 | 13
CASSIKPTGTGGNQPQHF | TGTGCCAGCAGTATAAAACCAACCGGGACAGGCGGGAATCAGCCCCAGCATTTT | TRBD1 | TRBV27 | . | TRBJ1-5 | 18
CASSLKLIGYTF | TGTGCCAGCAGTTTGAAGCTCATTGGCTACACCTTC | . | TRBV28 | . | TRBJ1-2 | 12
CASSGVLQGRNQPQHF | TGTGCCAGCAGTGGAGTCCTACAGGGACGCAATCAGCCCCAGCATTTT | . | TRBV2 | . | TRBJ1-5 | 16
CASSVRPGTTRPYEQYF | TGTGCCAGCAGCGTTCGACCCGGGACTACACGACCCTACGAGCAGTACTTC | TRBD2 | TRBV9 | once | TRBJ2-7 | 17
CSVLGGIGVSEKLFF | TGCAGCGTTCTGGGAGGAATAGGGGTCAGCGAAAAACTGTTTTTT | . | TRBV29-1 | few | TRBJ1-4 | 15
CASSMTGDYGYTF | TGTGCCAGCAGCATGACAGGGGACTATGGCTACACCTTC | TRBD1 | TRBV27 | few | TRBJ1-2 | 13
CASSLERESNEQFF | TGCGCCAGCAGCTTGGAGCGGGAGAGCAATGAGCAGTTCTTC | TRBD2 | TRBV5-1 | . | TRBJ2-1 | 14
CASSQQTSSYEQYF | TGCGCCAGCAGCCAGCAGACTAGCTCCTACGAGCAGTACTTC | . | TRBV4-1 | . | TRBJ2-7 | 14
CASSRQENTGELFF | TGTGCCAGCAGTAGGCAGGAGAACACCGGGGAGCTGTTTTTT | . | TRBV6-5 | . | TRBJ2-2 | 14
CASSKLAGGGGQVGYNEQFF | TGTGCCAGCAGTAAACTAGCGGGAGGGGGCGGTCAGGTTGGGTACAATGAGCAGTTCTTC | TRBD2 | TRBV9 | . | TRBJ2-1 | 20
CASSLDRGSYNEQFF | TGTGCCAGCAGCTTGGACCGGGGCTCCTACAATGAGCAGTTCTTC | . | TRBV5-6 | . | TRBJ2-1 | 15
CASSPLDEQFF | TGTGCCAGCTCACCCCTCGATGAGCAGTTCTTC | . | TRBV18 | . | TRBJ2-1 | 11
CAWRLTWTGPRYYGYTF | TGTGCCTGGAGATTAACATGGACAGGGCCTAGATACTATGGCTACACCTTC | TRBD1 | TRBV30 | . | TRBJ1-2 | 17
CASSLGGYEQYF | TGTGCCAGCAGTCTGGGAGGGTACGAGCAGTACTTC | TRBD2 | TRBV27 | once | TRBJ2-7 | 12
CASSSDRGRGITQYF | TGTGCCAGCAGTTCCGACAGGGGGCGCGGGATTACGCAGTATTTT | TRBD1 | TRBV2 | . | TRBJ2-3 | 15
CASRQGNYGYTF | TGTGCCAGTAGACAGGGCAACTATGGCTACACCTTC | TRBD1 | TRBV6-5 | . | TRBJ1-2 | 12
CASSLRTGLPETQYF | TGTGCCAGCAGCTTACGGACAGGGCTCCCAGAGACCCAGTACTTC | TRBD1 | TRBV7-9 | . | TRBJ2-5 | 15
CASSPLTPGDTEAFF | TGTGCCAGCAGCCCTCTGACCCCCGGAGACACTGAAGCTTTCTTT | . | TRBV6-5 | . | TRBJ1-1 | 15
CASSLDASGNQETQYF | TGTGCCAGCAGCTTAGACGCTAGCGGGAACCAAGAGACCCAGTACTTC | TRBD2 | TRBV7-2 | . | TRBJ2-5 | 16
CASNAAGPTTYEQYF | TGTGCCAGCAACGCAGCGGGACCTACTACCTACGAGCAGTACTTC | TRBD2 | TRBV5-4 | few | TRBJ2-7 | 15
CASSLAGDYYGYTF | TGTGCCAGCAGCTTAGCAGGGGACTACTATGGCTACACCTTC | . | TRBV7-2 | once | TRBJ1-2 | 14
CASSPGLAGVIDTQYF | TGCGCCAGCAGCCCCGGACTAGCGGGAGTTATCGATACGCAGTATTTT | TRBD2 | TRBV5-1 | . | TRBJ2-3 | 16
CASSPMAGDQPQHF | TGTGCCAGCAGCCCTATGGCAGGGGATCAGCCCCAGCATTTT | . | TRBV27 | . | TRBJ1-5 | 14
CASSFGGADTGELFF | TGCGCCAGCAGCTTTGGGGGCGCGGACACCGGGGAGCTGTTTTTT | . | TRBV5-1 | . | TRBJ2-2 | 15
CSVYDRGLYGYTF | TGCAGCGTTTACGACAGGGGACTCTATGGCTACACCTTC | TRBD1 | TRBV29-1 | . | TRBJ1-2 | 13
CASSLVQGQGFDEQFF | TGTGCCAGCAGCTTAGTGCAAGGACAGGGGTTCGATGAGCAGTTCTTC | TRBD1 | TRBV7-6 | . | TRBJ2-1 | 16
CASRTGTGQGEQFF | TGTGCCAGCAGAACGGGGACAGGGCAAGGTGAGCAGTTCTTC | TRBD1 | TRBV28 | few | TRBJ2-1 | 14
CASSRGEDQPQHF | TGTGCCAGCAGCCGGGGGGAGGATCAGCCCCAGCATTTT | . | TRBV7-8 | . | TRBJ1-5 | 13
CASSAGTSGSFDEQFF | TGTGCCAGCAGCGCCGGGACTAGCGGGAGTTTCGATGAGCAGTTCTTC | TRBD2 | TRBV9 | . | TRBJ2-1 | 16
CASSSAGTGVETQYF | TGTGCCAGCAGCTCCGCCGGGACAGGGGTAGAGACCCAGTACTTC | TRBD1 | TRBV7-3 | . | TRBJ2-5 | 15
CASSIAGNQPQHF | TGTGCCAGTAGTATAGCGGGAAATCAGCCCCAGCATTTT | . | TRBV19 | . | TRBJ1-5 | 13
CASSSTELLYYGYTF | TGTGCCAGCAGTTCGACAGAGCTCCTATACTATGGCTACACCTTC | . | TRBV5-6 | few | TRBJ1-2 | 15
CASSPGGAETQYF | TGCGCCAGCAGTCCAGGGGGCGCGGAGACCCAGTACTTC | TRBD1 | TRBV10-1 | . | TRBJ2-5 | 13
CASTQFLVGELFF | TGTGCCAGCACCCAGTTCCTTGTCGGGGAGCTGTTTTTT | . | TRBV6-6 | . | TRBJ2-2 | 13
CASSQEQGRQPQHF | TGTGCCAGCAGCCAAGAACAGGGGCGTCAGCCCCAGCATTTT | TRBD1 | TRBV4-2 | . | TRBJ1-5 | 14
CASRGGQDSSGGELFF | TGTGCCAGCAGGGGGGGGCAGGACTCCTCAGGCGGGGAGCTGTTTTTT | . | TRBV6-6 | . | TRBJ2-2 | 16
CSVGIGHTNTEAFF | TGCAGCGTTGGAATAGGACACACGAACACTGAAGCTTTCTTT | . | TRBV29-1 | . | TRBJ1-1 | 14
CASSLAGETQYF | TGCGCCAGCAGCTTGGCAGGGGAGACCCAGTACTTC | . | TRBV5-1 | few | TRBJ2-5 | 12